The clone carrying this TCR beta chain came up many times. At one end, the junction sequence differs from germline, possibly due to a read error. Per the germline V gene, CDR1 is SQVTM and CDR2 is ANQGSEA. The CDR3 consists of 11 residues. These data belong to a study of T cells in Graves' hyperthyroidism and ophthalmopathy. Participants, patients aged 18 to 65, had newly diagnosed hyperthyroidism with a duration under 2 months. Template material for amplifying TCR beta CDR3 regions consisted of RNA transcripts. Initially, a first-round RT-PCR of the TCR CDR3 employed the HTBI primer set. TCRdb ran MiXCR on the multiplex PCR reads and lists one entry per CDR3 protein. The sample lists about 690,000 distinct CDR3 sequences, 17% occurring once.

This chain connects TRBV29-1 to TRBJ2-7; TRBD2 might be the D (5 bases). The sequence was obtained from a man aged 45 to 65 with Graves' hyperthyroidism. The sample taken for sequencing was blood. As DNA, the CDR3 is TGCAGCGTTGTATCGGGGTACGGGCAGTACTTC. Residues: CSVVSGYGQYF.